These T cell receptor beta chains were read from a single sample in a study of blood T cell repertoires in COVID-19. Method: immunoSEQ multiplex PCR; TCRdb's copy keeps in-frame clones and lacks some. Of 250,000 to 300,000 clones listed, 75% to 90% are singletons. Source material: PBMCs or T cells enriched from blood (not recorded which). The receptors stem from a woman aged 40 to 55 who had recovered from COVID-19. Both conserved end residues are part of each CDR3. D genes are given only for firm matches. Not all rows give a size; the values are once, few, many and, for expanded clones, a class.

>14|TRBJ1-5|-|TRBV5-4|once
CASRPGTSNQPQHF
TGTGCCAGCAGACCCGGGACAAGCAATCAGCCCCAGCATTTT
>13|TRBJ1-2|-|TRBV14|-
CASSQVRGIGYTF
TGTGCCAGCAGCCAAGTTAGGGGGATTGGCTACACCTTC
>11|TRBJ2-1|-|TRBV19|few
CASSTYNEQFF
TGTGCCAGTAGTACGTACAATGAGCAGTTCTTC
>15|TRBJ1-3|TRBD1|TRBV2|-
CASILPGTAGNTIYF
TGTGCCAGCATTCTACCCGGGACAGCTGGAAACACCATATATTTT
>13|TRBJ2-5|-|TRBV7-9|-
CASSPTLEETQYF
TGTGCCAGCAGCCCGACCTTGGAGGAGACCCAGTACTTC
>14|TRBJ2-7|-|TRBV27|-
CASGRQAGPYEQYF
TGTGCCAGCGGACGACAGGCGGGCCCCTACGAGCAGTACTTC
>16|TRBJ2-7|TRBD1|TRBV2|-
CASNKLGQDESYEQYF
TGTGCCAGCAACAAATTAGGACAGGACGAAAGCTACGAGCAGTACTTC
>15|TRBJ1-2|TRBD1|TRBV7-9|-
CASSLGTGVENGYTF
TGTGCCAGCAGCTTAGGTACAGGGGTAGAGAATGGCTACACCTTC
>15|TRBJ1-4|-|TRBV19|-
CASSIWTATNEKLFF
TGTGCCAGTAGTATTTGGACAGCAACTAATGAAAAACTGTTTTTT
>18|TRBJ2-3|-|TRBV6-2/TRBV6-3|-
CASSSRGVSRKYEDTQYF
TGTGCCAGCAGCTCCCGAGGAGTTAGCCGGAAGTACGAGGATACGCAGTATTTT
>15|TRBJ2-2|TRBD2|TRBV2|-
CASQNGRRGTGELFF
TGTGCCAGCCAAAACGGGAGGAGGGGCACCGGGGAGCTGTTTTTT
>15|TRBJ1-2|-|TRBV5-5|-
CASRGNGRANYGYTF
TGTGCCAGCAGGGGTAATGGGAGGGCTAACTATGGCTACACCTTC
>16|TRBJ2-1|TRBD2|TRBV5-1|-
CASSLVASGSYNEQFF
TGCGCCAGCAGCTTGGTGGCTAGCGGCTCCTACAATGAGCAGTTCTTC
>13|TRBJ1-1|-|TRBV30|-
CAWSNSEDTEAFF
TGTGCCTGGAGTAATTCTGAGGACACTGAAGCTTTCTTT
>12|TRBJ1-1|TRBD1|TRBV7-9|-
CASSSTGGEAFF
TGTGCCAGCAGCTCCACAGGGGGTGAAGCTTTCTTT
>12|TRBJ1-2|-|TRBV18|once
CASSPGPYGYTF
TGTGCCAGCTCACCCGGTCCCTATGGCTACACCTTC
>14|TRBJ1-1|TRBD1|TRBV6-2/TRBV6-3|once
CASSEHQGATEAFF
TGTGCCAGCAGTGAGCATCAGGGGGCCACTGAAGCTTTCTTT
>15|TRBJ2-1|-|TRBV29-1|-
CSVGQWGGSYNEQFF
TGCAGCGTTGGACAGTGGGGAGGTTCCTACAATGAGCAGTTCTTC
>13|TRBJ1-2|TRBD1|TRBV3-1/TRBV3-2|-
CASSLDRALRYTF
TGTGCCAGCAGCCTGGACAGGGCGCTGCGCTACACCTTC
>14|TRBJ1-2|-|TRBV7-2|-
CASSLGGLNYGYTF
TGTGCCAGCAGCTTGGGAGGGCTTAACTATGGCTACACCTTC
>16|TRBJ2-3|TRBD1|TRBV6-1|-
CASSDRDRGWADTQYF
TGTGCCAGCAGTGACCGGGACAGGGGATGGGCAGATACGCAGTATTTT
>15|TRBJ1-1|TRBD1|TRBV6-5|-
CASSSQGTVNTEAFF
TGTGCCAGCAGTTCACAAGGGACAGTGAACACTGAAGCTTTCTTT
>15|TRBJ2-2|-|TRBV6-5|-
CASNFQRPNTGELFF
TGTGCCAGCAATTTCCAGCGCCCGAACACCGGGGAGCTGTTTTTT
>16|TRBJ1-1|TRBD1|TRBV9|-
CASSLGRDSRNTEAFF
TGTGCCAGCAGCCTAGGACGGGACAGTCGAAACACTGAAGCTTTCTTT
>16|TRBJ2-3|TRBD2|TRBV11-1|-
CASSLDHGRVTDTQYF
TGTGCCAGCAGCTTAGATCACGGGAGGGTGACAGATACGCAGTATTTT
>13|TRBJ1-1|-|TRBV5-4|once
CASSRESNTEAFF
TGTGCCAGCAGCCGTGAGTCGAACACTGAAGCTTTCTTT
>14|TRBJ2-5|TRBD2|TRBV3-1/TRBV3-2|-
CASSRGLAVETQYF
TGTGCCAGCAGCAGGGGACTAGCTGTAGAGACCCAGTACTTC
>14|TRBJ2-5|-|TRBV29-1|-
CSVVGQGNQETQYF
TGCAGCGTTGTCGGCCAGGGGAACCAAGAGACCCAGTACTTC
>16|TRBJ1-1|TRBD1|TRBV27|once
CASSLGGTRGITEAFF
TGTGCCAGCAGTTTGGGGGGCACCAGGGGGATTACTGAAGCTTTCTTT
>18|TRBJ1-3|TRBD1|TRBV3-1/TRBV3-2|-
CASSQADRGRIGGNTIYF
TGTGCCAGCAGCCAAGCGGACAGGGGGCGGATTGGTGGAAACACCATATATTTT
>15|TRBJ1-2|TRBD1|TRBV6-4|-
CASSFSTGGGYGYTF
TGTGCCAGCAGTTTTAGCACAGGGGGCGGCTATGGCTACACCTTC
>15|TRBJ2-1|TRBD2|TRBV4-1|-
CASSQRLASYNEQFF
TGCGCCAGCAGCCAGAGACTAGCCTCCTACAATGAGCAGTTCTTC
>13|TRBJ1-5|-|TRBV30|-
CAWSVAGEQPQHF
TGTGCCTGGAGTGTCGCGGGGGAACAGCCCCAGCATTTT
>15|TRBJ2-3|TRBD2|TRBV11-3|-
CASSRNLAGTDTQYF
TGTGCCAGCAGCCGAAACCTAGCGGGAACAGATACGCAGTATTTT
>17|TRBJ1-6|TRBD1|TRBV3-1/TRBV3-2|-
CASSPRRTGNYNSPLHF
TGTGCCAGCAGCCCGCGGCGGACAGGGAACTATAATTCACCCCTCCACTTT
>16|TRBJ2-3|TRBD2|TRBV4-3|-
CASSQDPLAGGIKQYF
TGCGCCAGCAGCCAAGATCCCCTAGCGGGAGGCATAAAGCAGTATTTT
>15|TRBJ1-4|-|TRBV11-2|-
CASSPNVGANEKLFF
TGTGCCAGCAGCCCAAACGTAGGGGCTAATGAAAAACTGTTTTTT
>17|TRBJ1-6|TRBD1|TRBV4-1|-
CASSQTAGQEYNSPLHF
TGCGCCAGCAGCCAAACCGCGGGACAGGAATATAATTCACCCCTCCACTTT
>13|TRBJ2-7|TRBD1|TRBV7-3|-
CASSFGTGGEQYF
TGTGCCAGCAGCTTCGGAACAGGGGGCGAGCAGTACTTC
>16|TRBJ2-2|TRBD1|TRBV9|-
CASSVATGVYTGELFF
TGTGCCAGCAGCGTAGCTACAGGGGTTTACACCGGGGAGCTGTTTTTT
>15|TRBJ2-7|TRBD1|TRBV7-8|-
CASSVGGTGDNKQYF
TGTGCCAGCAGCGTGGGAGGGACAGGGGATAACAAGCAGTACTTC
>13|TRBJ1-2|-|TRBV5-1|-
CASSLGQNYGYTF
TGCGCCAGCAGCTTAGGACAGAACTATGGCTACACCTTC
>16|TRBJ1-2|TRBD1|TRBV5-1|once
CASSSGTGGTGYGYTF
TGCGCCAGCAGTTCCGGGACAGGGGGCACGGGCTATGGCTACACCTTC
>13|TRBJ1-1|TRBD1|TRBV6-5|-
CASSGQGATEAFF
TGTGCCAGCAGCGGACAGGGAGCAACTGAAGCTTTCTTT
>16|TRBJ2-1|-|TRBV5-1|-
CASSLGASERLNEQFF
TGCGCCAGCAGCTTGGGGGCAAGTGAACGTCTCAATGAGCAGTTCTTC
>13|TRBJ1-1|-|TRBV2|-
CASSGRGRPEAFF
TGTGCCAGCAGTGGAAGGGGCAGACCTGAAGCTTTCTTT
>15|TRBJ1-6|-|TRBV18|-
CASSMAAGEQSPLHF
TGTGCCAGCTCTATGGCAGCAGGGGAACAATCACCCCTCCACTTT
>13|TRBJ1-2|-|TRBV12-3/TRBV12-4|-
CASSLGTVGGYTF
TGTGCCAGCAGTTTAGGCACAGTTGGTGGCTACACCTTC
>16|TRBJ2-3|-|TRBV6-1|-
CASSEAGRGPKDTQYF
TGTGCCAGCAGTGAAGCCGGGCGGGGCCCCAAAGATACGCAGTATTTT
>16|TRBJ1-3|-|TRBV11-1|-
CASSARTAPSGNTIYF
TGTGCCAGCAGCGCCCGGACAGCTCCATCTGGAAACACCATATATTTT
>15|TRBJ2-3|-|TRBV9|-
CASSVRELPADTQYF
TGTGCCAGCAGCGTACGGGAACTACCTGCGGATACGCAGTATTTT
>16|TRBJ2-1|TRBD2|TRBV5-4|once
CASSLGGASGHNEQFF
TGTGCCAGCAGCTTGGGAGGAGCTAGCGGTCACAATGAGCAGTTCTTC
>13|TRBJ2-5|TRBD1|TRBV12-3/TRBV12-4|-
CASRRQGGETQYF
TGTGCCAGCAGGCGACAGGGGGGGGAGACCCAGTACTTC
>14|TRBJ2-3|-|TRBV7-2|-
CASSTGAGENTQYF
TGTGCCAGCAGCACTGGCGCAGGGGAAAATACGCAGTATTTT
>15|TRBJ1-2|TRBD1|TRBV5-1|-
CASSLGTGGDYGYTF
TGCGCCAGCAGCTTAGGGACAGGGGGCGACTATGGCTACACCTTC